The clone carrying this T cell receptor beta chain was recorded at least ten times. The data stem from a study of metastatic and nonmetastatic thyroid tumors. Study-level background: Repertoires from blood and tumor or nodule tissue of malignant and benign thyroid patients were compared.

The CDR3 runs to 12 residues. J lost 6 bases, V lost 7 bases, and 3 bases had no gene match. CDR1 and CDR2 from the germline V gene are WNHNN and SYGVQD (reference sequence). TCRdb ran MiXCR on the PCR reads. The table has roughly 72,000 clones, less than 20% seen once. Patients had received no treatment of any kind before thyroid surgery. The sample consisted of blood. The chain has TRBV10-1 and TRBJ2-1, with 7 bases lining up with TRBD2. The TCR was taken from a female donor with papillary thyroid cancer or a benign thyroid nodule (not recorded which). Some clones in this sample may be carry-over from other donors' samples. The CDR3 bases are TGCGCCAGCAAGAGGGAGGGCAATGAGCAGTTCTTC. Translated, it gives CASKREGNEQFF.